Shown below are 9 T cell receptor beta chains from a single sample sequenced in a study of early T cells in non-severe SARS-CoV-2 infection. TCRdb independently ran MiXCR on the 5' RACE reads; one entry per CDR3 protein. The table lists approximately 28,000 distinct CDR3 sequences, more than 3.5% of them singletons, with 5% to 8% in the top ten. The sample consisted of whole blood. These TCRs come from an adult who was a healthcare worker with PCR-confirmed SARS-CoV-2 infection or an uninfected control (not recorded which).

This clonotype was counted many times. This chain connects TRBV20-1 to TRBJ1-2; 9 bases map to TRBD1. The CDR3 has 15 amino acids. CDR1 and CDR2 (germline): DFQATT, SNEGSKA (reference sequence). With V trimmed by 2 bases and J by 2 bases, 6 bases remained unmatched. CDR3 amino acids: CSARSLGTGNYGYTF. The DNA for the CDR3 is TGCAGTGCTAGATCCTTGGGGACAGGGAACTATGGCTACACCTTC.

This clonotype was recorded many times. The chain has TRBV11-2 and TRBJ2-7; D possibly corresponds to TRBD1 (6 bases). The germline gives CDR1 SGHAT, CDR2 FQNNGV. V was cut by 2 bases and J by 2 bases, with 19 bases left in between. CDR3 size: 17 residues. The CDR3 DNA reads TGTGCCAGCAGCTTATCAACAAGGCAGGGGTTAGCCTACGAGCAGTACTTC. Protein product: CASSLSTRQGLAYEQYF.

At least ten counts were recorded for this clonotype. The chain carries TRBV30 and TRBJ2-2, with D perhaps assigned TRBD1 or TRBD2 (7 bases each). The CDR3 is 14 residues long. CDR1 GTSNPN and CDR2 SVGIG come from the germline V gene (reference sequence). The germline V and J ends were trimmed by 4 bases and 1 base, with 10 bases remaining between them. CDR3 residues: CAWKRDRNTGELFF. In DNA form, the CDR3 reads TGTGCCTGGAAGCGGGACAGGAACACCGGGGAGCTGTTTTTT.

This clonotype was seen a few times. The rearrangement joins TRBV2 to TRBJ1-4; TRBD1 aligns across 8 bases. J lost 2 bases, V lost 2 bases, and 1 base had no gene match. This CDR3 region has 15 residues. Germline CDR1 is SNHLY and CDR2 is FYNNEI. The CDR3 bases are TGTGCCAGCAGTGAAAACAGGGGGACTAATGAAAAACTGTTTTTT. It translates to CASSENRGTNEKLFF.

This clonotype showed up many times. CDR3 in amino acids: CASSLYEQYF. In DNA, the CDR3 is TGTGCCAGCAGCTTATACGAGCAGTACTTC. V is TRBV11-2 and J is TRBJ2-7; D is uncertain. Germline V gene data show CDR1 as SGHAT and CDR2 as FQNNGV. Deletions cut 2 bases from V and 4 bases from J, with 0 bases between. CDR3 length: 10 residues.

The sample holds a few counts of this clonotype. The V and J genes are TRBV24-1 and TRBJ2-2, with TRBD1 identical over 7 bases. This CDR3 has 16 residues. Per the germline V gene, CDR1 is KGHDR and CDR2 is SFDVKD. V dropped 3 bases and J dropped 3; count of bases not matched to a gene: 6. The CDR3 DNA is TGTGCCACCAGTGATCCCCGACAGGGAGACACCGGGGAGCTGTTTTTT. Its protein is CATSDPRQGDTGELFF.

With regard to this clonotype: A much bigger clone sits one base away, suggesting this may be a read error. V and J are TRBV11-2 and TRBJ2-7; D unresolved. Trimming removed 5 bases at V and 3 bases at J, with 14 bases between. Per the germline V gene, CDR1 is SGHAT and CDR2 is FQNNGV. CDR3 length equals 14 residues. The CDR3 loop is CASSPQRSRYEQYF. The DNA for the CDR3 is TGTGCCAGCAGCCCCCAGCGTAGCCGCTACGAGCAGTACTTC.

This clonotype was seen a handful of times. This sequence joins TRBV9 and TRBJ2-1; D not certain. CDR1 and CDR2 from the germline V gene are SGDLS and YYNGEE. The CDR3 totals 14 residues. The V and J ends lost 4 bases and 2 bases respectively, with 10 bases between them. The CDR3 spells CASSPTRAYNEQFF. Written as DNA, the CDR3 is TGTGCCAGCAGCCCGACCCGGGCCTACAATGAGCAGTTCTTC.

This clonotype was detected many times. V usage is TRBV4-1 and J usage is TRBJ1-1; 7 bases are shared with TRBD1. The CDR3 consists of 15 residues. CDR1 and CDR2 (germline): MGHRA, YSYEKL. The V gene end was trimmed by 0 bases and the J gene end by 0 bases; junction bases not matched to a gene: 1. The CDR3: CASSQDRGVNTEAFF. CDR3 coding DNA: TGCGCCAGCAGCCAAGACAGGGGGGTGAACACTGAAGCTTTCTTT.